One and the same sample provided the 25 T cell receptor beta chains below, sequenced in a study of T cell responses to AZD1222 COVID-19 vaccine. The repertoire was sequenced with immunoSEQ multiplex PCR; TCRdb's copy has only in-frame clones and lacks some. Among 100,000 to 120,000 clones listed, approximately 85% were seen once. Sample: peripheral blood, taken on day 0 of AZD1222 vaccination. The receptors originated from an adult in good health.

V gene TRBV7-2 combines with J gene TRBJ2-1; 8 bases line up with TRBD1. The J segment lost 7 bases and the V segment lost 7 bases, leaving 12 bases of the junction unmatched. CDR1 and CDR2 (germline): SGHTA, FQGNSA. The CDR3 is 15 residues long. CDR3 sequence (DNA): TGTGCCAGCACCCTTCAGGGGGCTGCATCTAATGAGCAGTTCTTC. Amino acid sequence: CASTLQGAASNEQFF.

The rearrangement uses TRBV19 and TRBJ1-5; D unresolved. Germline V gene lookup returns CDR1 LNHDA and CDR2 SQIVND (reference sequence). V lost 7 bases and J 6 bases, leaving 16 bases between the germline ends. The CDR3 is 14 residues long. The CDR3 sequence: CASMGRELGQPQHF. CDR3 nucleotides: TGTGCCAGTATGGGGAGGGAACTAGGTCAGCCCCAGCATTTT.

A single count supports this clone. The chain links TRBV6-2 or TRBV6-3 to TRBJ1-2; D is undetermined. Germline V gives CDR1 MNHEY, CDR2 SVGEGT. V was trimmed by 0 bases and J by 2 bases, leaving 13 bases between them. This CDR3 spans 16 amino acids. The DNA of the CDR3 is TGTGCCAGCAGTTACTCAGGATCCGACGGCAACTATGGCTACACCTTC. Protein: CASSYSGSDGNYGYTF.

In its sample, this clone was seen once. The DNA of the CDR3 is TGCGCCAGCAACCGTCAGGCAGGGAGAAGCACAGATACGCAGTATTTT. Translating gives CASNRQAGRSTDTQYF. The chain links TRBV5-1 to TRBJ2-3; D might be TRBD1 or TRBD2, each matching 5 bases. This CDR3 contains 16 residues. The ends were cut back, 6 bases at V and 0 bases at J, with 17 bases in the middle. The germline CDR1 and CDR2 sequences are SGHRS and YFSETQ.

The genes are TRBV19 and TRBJ2-3; the match to TRBD1 covers 8 bases. With V trimmed by 5 bases and J by 6 bases, 7 bases remained unmatched. The germline V gene encodes CDR1 LNHDA and CDR2 SQIVND (reference sequence). The length of the CDR3 is 14 residues. DNA of the CDR3: TGTGCCAGTAGTCTTGGGACAGGAATGGATACGCAGTATTTT. It is translated as CASSLGTGMDTQYF.

The genes are TRBV4-1 and TRBJ2-5; weak D call: TRBD1 (6 bases). Trimming removed 1 base from V and 2 bases from J, with 8 bases in between. Germline lookup yields CDR1 MGHRA and CDR2 YSYEKL. The CDR3 contains 14 residues. The CDR3 reads CASSQVGHQETQYF. CDR3 nucleotide sequence: TGCGCCAGCAGCCAAGTGGGACATCAAGAGACCCAGTACTTC.

The chain recombines TRBV18 with TRBJ2-7; possibly TRBD1 for D (6 bases). The V gene's germline CDR1 is KGHSH and CDR2 LQKENI. The CDR3 is 15 amino acids. Trimming removed 3 bases at V and 7 bases at J, with 19 bases between. The CDR3 nucleotides read TGTGCCAGCTCACCGGACAGCGTCAGGGTAGGAGAGCAGTACTTC. As protein: CASSPDSVRVGEQYF. Complete variable domain (other parts from reference TRBV18 and TRBJ2-7): NAGVMQNPRHLVRRRGQEARLRCSPMKGHSHVYWYRQLPEEGLKFMVYLQKENIIDESGMPKERFSAEFPKEGPSILRIQQVVRGDSAAYFCASSPDSVRVGEQYFGPGTRLTVT.

This chain connects TRBV28 to TRBJ2-2; D is uncertain. The V gene's germline CDR1 is MDHEN and CDR2 SYDVKM. The V gene lost 3 bases and the J gene lost 5 bases, with 10 bases spanning the gap. The CDR3 is 14 amino acids. The CDR3 DNA reads TGTGCCAGCAGTTTGTTTGGACGGACCGGGGAGCTGTTTTTT. It encodes CASSLFGRTGELFF.

V is TRBV5-1 and J is TRBJ1-1, with 7 bases lining up with TRBD1. V lost 0 bases to trimming and J lost 12 bases; unmatched junction nucleotides: 8. CDR1 SGHRS and CDR2 YFSETQ come from the germline V gene. The CDR3 extends over 13 amino acids. This chain's CDR3 is CASSLGTGVLPFF. The CDR3 DNA reads as TGCGCCAGCAGCTTGGGGACAGGAGTTCTGCCTTTCTTT.

The CDR3: CASSLVTGFQETQYF. CDR3 nucleotides: TGTGCCAGCAGCTTGGTAACAGGGTTCCAAGAGACCCAGTACTTC. The rearrangement uses TRBV5-5 and TRBJ2-5; possibly TRBD1 for D (6 bases). Looked up from germline, CDR1 is SGHKS and CDR2 is YYEKEE (reference sequence). The CDR3 has 15 residues. V was trimmed by 0 bases and J by 1 base, leaving 10 bases between them.

This rearrangement joins TRBV6-1 to TRBJ1-6; D is possibly TRBD1 (6 bases). Trimming pared 4 bases from V and 10 bases from J, leaving 20 bases between. The CDR3 runs to 16 residues. From germline, CDR1 is MNHNS and CDR2 SASEGT. The DNA for the CDR3 is TGTGCCAGCAGTGTTAACAGGGCCCCTATAAGGTCACCCCTCCACTTT. Encoded protein: CASSVNRAPIRSPLHF.

J is TRBJ2-7 and V is TRBV7-9; 11 bases align to TRBD2. Germline V gene data show CDR1 as SEHNR and CDR2 as FQNEAQ (reference sequence). The CDR3 runs 14 residues. J was trimmed by 2 bases and V by 5 bases; bases with no gene match: 2. In DNA form, the CDR3 reads TGTGCCAGCAGCCTGACTAGCGGGGCCTACGAGCAGTACTTC. Its protein product is CASSLTSGAYEQYF. Combining the CDR3 with reference TRBV7-9 and TRBJ2-7 gives the whole variable domain DTGVSQNPRHKITKRGQNVTFRCDPISEHNRLYWYRQTLGQGPEFLTYFQNEAQLEKSRLLSDRFSAERPKGSFSTLEIQRTEQGDSAMYLCASSLTSGAYEQYFGPGTRLTVT.

The chain recombines TRBV6-2 or TRBV6-3 with TRBJ2-3; TRBD2 matches 8 bases. This CDR3 spans 18 amino acids. The V gene's germline CDR1 is MNHEY and CDR2 SVGEGT. The V segment lost 0 bases and the J segment 5 bases; nucleotides outside the gene matches: 13. The CDR3 DNA is TGTGCCAGCAGTTACTCGAGTATGGCGGGAGGACATCAAGATACGCAGTATTTT. Translated, it gives CASSYSSMAGGHQDTQYF.

This chain joins TRBV10-3 and TRBJ1-1; 7 positions agree with TRBD1. The CDR3 loop spans 13 amino acids. Germline V gene lookup returns CDR1 ENHRY and CDR2 SYGVKD. The junction had 4 bases not matched to a gene; V was cut back by 6 bases and J by 3 bases. CDR3 coding DNA: TGTGCCATCAGGGGAACAGGGGACACTGAAGCTTTCTTT. It codes for CAIRGTGDTEAFF.

The V call is TRBV2, the J call TRBJ2-3, with 9 bases matching TRBD2. Germline-derived CDR1 and CDR2 are SNHLY and FYNNEI. This CDR3 region has 17 residues. V was clipped by 10 bases and J by 0 bases; unmatched bases: 14. The chain's CDR3 is CATSPAGGYDSTDTQYF. CDR3 bases: TGTGCCACCTCTCCAGCGGGAGGCTACGATAGCACAGATACGCAGTATTTT.

The chain links TRBV29-1 to TRBJ1-2; possible D gene TRBD1, 6 bases. Trimming cost V 2 bases and J 4 bases, with 11 bases left between them. The CDR3 has 13 residues. Germline V gene data show CDR1 as SQVTM and CDR2 as ANQGSEA. In DNA, the CDR3 is TGCAGCGTTGAAACACAGGGAGGCTATGGCTACACCTTC. Translation gives CSVETQGGYGYTF.

This clone has only one observation. The genes are TRBV7-2 and TRBJ2-1; 10 bases match TRBD1. The J segment lost 0 bases and the V segment lost 3 bases, leaving 2 bases of the junction unmatched. Germline V lookup: CDR1 SGHTA, CDR2 FQGNSA. This CDR3 has 16 residues. The CDR3 here is CASSLRDRGSYNEQFF. CDR3 coding DNA: TGTGCCAGCAGCTTGAGGGACAGGGGCTCCTACAATGAGCAGTTCTTC. The variable domain in full, completed from reference TRBV7-2 and TRBJ2-1, reads GAGVSQSPSNKVTEKGKDVELRCDPISGHTALYWYRQSLGQGLEFLIYFQGNSAPDKSGLPSDRFSAERTGGSVSTLTIQRTQQEDSAVYLCASSLRDRGSYNEQFFGPGTRLTVL.

This chain uses TRBV5-1 with TRBJ1-5; maybe TRBD1 (6 bases). Per the germline V gene, CDR1 is SGHRS and CDR2 is YFSETQ. V shed 1 base and J shed 1 base, with 9 bases lying between them. CDR3 length: 15 amino acids. The chain's CDR3 is CASSLLGQSNQPQHF. DNA for the CDR3: TGCGCCAGCAGCTTGTTAGGACAGAGCAATCAGCCCCAGCATTTT.

The V gene is TRBV19, the J gene TRBJ2-5; the D is unclear. Germline CDR1 reads LNHDA; CDR2 reads SQIVND (reference sequence). This CDR3 is built from 14 residues. V dropped 2 bases and J dropped 5 bases, with 12 bases sitting between them. The CDR3 DNA is TGTGCCAGTAGTATATCAGTTTTCGGGGAGACCCAGTACTTC. It codes for CASSISVFGETQYF. Looking up the rest from reference TRBV19 and TRBJ2-5 gives the full variable domain: DGGITQSPKYLFRKEGQNVTLSCEQNLNHDAMYWYRQDPGQGLRLIYYSQIVNDFQKGDIAEGYSVSREKKESFPLTVTSAQKNPTAFYLCASSISVFGETQYFGPGTRLLVL.

This clone was seen just once. This chain joins TRBV20-1 and TRBJ2-7; TRBD2 agrees at 12 bases. The ends lost 3 bases at V and 4 bases at J; junction bases unmatched: 10. Germline V gives CDR1 DFQATT, CDR2 SNEGSKA (reference sequence). The CDR3 extends over 16 amino acids. CDR3 nucleotide sequence: TGCAGTGCTAGTCTCCCTAGCGGGAGGGCCAGGTACGAGCAGTACTTC. Amino acids: CSASLPSGRARYEQYF.

CDR3 protein: CASSGVSPGAGNTIYF. For the CDR3, the DNA is TGTGCCAGCAGCGGGGTATCACCGGGGGCAGGAAACACCATATATTTT. The rearrangement joins TRBV9 to TRBJ1-3; D is possibly TRBD1 (6 bases). V was clipped by 3 bases and J by 4 bases, with 17 bases between them. The V gene's germline CDR1 is SGDLS and CDR2 YYNGEE. This CDR3 has 16 residues.

The chain couples TRBV30 to TRBJ1-5, with D perhaps matching TRBD1 (5 bases). CDR3 length: 17 residues. Germline V gene sequence: CDR1 GTSNPN, CDR2 SVGIG (reference sequence). Between the trimmed V and J ends, which lost 3 bases and 0 bases, there was a span of 18 bases. Here the CDR3 DNA reads TGTGCCTGGAGCCGGACACTGACCTCAAATAGCAATCAGCCCCAGCATTTT. It specifies CAWSRTLTSNSNQPQHF.

The chain combines TRBV6-1 with TRBJ2-4; 7 bases match TRBD1. Trimming cost V 3 bases and J 8 bases; bases outside gene matches: 10. Germline loops: CDR1 MNHNS, CDR2 SASEGT. This CDR3 contains 15 residues. For the CDR3, the DNA is TGTGCCAGCAGTGATGGGGCAGGGGGATTTTACATTCAGTACTTC. The encoded protein is CASSDGAGGFYIQYF.

V is TRBV12-5 and J is TRBJ2-3; TRBD1 matches 11 bases. Germline CDR1 reads LGHNT; CDR2 reads FRNRAP. The V and J ends lost 6 bases and 4 bases, in that order; junction bases with no gene match: 6. The CDR3 spans 15 residues. CDR3 nucleotide sequence: TGTGCTAGTGGCCCCGGGACAGGGGGTTCAGATACGCAGTATTTT. Protein: CASGPGTGGSDTQYF.

This clone was recorded many times. The genes are TRBV18 and TRBJ1-3, with D possibly being TRBD1 (5 bases). Trimming removed 6 bases from V and 4 bases from J, with 16 bases in between. The CDR3 extends over 15 amino acids. Germline CDR1 is KGHSH and CDR2 is LQKENI. The CDR3 DNA sequence: TGTGCCAGCTCCCTGGGGGTCGCTTCAGGAAACACCATATATTTT. This encodes CASSLGVASGNTIYF.